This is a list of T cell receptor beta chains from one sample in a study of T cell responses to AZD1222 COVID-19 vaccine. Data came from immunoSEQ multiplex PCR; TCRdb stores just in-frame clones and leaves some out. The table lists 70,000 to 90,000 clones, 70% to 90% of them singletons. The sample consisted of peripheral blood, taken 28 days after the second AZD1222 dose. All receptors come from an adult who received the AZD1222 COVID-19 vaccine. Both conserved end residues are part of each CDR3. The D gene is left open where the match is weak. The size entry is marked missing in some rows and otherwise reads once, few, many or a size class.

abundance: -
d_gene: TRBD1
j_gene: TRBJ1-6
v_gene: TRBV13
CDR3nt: TGTGCCAGCAGCTTAACGGGAGGGACAGGCTCGACCTATAATTCACCCCTCCACTTT
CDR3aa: CASSLTGGTGSTYNSPLHF

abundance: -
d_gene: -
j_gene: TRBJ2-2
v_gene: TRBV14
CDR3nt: TGTGCCAGCAGCCAAGGAGTCTTCACCGGGGAGCTGTTTTTT
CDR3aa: CASSQGVFTGELFF

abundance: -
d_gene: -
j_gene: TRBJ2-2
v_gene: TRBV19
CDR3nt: TGTGCCAGTAGTACCGCGACAGGATACACCGGGGAGCTGTTTTTT
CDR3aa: CASSTATGYTGELFF

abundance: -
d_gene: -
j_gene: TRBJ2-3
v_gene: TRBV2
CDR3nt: TGTGCCAGCGGGGGGGCCCGCACAGATACGCAGTATTTT
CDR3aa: CASGGARTDTQYF

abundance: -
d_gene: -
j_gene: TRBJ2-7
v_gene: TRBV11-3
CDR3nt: TGTGCCAGCAGCTTCAGCGCCGAGCAGTACTTC
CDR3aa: CASSFSAEQYF

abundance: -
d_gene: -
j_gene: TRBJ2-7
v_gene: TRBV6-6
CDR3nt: TGTGCCAGCAGTTACTCACCGGAAACCTACGAGCAGTACTTC
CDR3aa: CASSYSPETYEQYF

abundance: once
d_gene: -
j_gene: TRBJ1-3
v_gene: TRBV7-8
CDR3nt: TGTGCCAGCAGCTCGCTAAGCAGTCAAAGTGGAAACACCATATATTTT
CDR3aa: CASSSLSSQSGNTIYF

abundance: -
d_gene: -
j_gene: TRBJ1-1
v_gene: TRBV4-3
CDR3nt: TGCGCCAGCAGCCAAGTGGCGACAGAGAACACTGAAGCTTTCTTT
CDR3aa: CASSQVATENTEAFF

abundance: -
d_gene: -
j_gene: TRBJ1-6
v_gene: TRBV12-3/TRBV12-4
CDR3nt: TGTGCCAGCAGTTTAGCCGGAAATTCACCCCTCCACTTT
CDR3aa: CASSLAGNSPLHF

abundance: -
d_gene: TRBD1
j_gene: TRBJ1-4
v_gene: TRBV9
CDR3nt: TGTGCCAGCAGCCCAAGGGGACAGGGGAATGAAAAACTGTTTTTT
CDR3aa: CASSPRGQGNEKLFF

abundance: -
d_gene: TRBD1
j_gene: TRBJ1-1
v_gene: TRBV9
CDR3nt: TGTGCCAGCAGCGCCACAGGGGGCGACACTGAAGCTTTCTTT
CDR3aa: CASSATGGDTEAFF